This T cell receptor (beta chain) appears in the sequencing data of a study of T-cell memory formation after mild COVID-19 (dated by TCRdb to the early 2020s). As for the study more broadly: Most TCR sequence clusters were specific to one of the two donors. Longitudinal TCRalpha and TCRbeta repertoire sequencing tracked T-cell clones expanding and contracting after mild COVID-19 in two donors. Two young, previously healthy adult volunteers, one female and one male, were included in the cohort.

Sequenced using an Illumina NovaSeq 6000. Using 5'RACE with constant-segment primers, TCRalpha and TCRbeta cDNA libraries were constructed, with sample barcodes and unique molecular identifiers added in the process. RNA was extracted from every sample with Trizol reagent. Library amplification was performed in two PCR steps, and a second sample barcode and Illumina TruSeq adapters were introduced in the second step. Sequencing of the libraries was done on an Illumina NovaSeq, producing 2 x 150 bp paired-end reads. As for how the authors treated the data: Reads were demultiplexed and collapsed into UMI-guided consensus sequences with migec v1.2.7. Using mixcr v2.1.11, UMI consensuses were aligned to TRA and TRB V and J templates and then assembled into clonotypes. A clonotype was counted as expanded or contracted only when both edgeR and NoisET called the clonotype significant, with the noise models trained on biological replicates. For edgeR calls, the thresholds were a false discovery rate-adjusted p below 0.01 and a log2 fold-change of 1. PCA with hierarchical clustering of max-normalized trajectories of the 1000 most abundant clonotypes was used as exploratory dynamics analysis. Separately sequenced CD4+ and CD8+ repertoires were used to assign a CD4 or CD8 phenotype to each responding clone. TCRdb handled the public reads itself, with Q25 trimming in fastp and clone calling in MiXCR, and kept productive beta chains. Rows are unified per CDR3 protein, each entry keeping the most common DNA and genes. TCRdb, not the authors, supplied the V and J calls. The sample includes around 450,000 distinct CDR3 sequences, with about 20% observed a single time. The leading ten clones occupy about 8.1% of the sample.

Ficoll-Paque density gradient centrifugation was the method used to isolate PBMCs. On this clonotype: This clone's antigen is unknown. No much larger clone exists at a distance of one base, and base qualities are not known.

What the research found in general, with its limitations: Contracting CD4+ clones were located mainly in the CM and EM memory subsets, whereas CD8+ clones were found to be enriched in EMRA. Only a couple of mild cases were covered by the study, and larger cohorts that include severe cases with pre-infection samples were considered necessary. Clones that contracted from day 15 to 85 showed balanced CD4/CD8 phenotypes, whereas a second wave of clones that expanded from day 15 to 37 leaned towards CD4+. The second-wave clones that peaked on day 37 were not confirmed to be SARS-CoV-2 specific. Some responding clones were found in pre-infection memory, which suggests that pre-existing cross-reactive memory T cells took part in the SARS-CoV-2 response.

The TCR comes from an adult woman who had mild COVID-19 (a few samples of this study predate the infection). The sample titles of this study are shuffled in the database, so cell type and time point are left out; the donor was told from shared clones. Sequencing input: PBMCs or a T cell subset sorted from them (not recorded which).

In nucleotide form, the sequence is TGTGCCAGCAGCCGAGGGGACGGAAACACCATATATTTT. This gives the protein CASSRGDGNTIYF. The rearranged chain carries TRBV7-3 and TRBJ1-3, and perhaps TRBD1 as D gene, on 5 matching bases. The CDR3, from cysteine to phenylalanine, totals 13 residues. Only the CDR3 DNA is retained, 39 bases long and in frame from the first base. Reading the germline V gene gives CDR1 SGHTA and CDR2 FQGTGA. Cut back by 5 bases and 4 bases, the V and J ends lie 9 bases apart.